The 28 T cell receptor beta chains below all came from one sample that was sequenced in a study of Tregs in tolerant kidney transplant recipients (dated by TCRdb to about 2019). Libraries were made using the immunoSEQ multiplex PCR assay. Sourced from immuneACCESS, this table was stored by TCRdb with only in-frame sequences that have V and J called. A share of the clones is absent; for the studies checked, an unresolved V gene accounts for under half, and the remainder has no known explanation. The sample table contains 200,000 to 300,000 clones; only one count was recorded for around 81% of them. The ten largest clones represent around 0.64% of the sample. The sample taken for sequencing was CD4+ T cells from blood. The source is a human donor in good health.

This chain joins TRBV9 and TRBJ2-1; 7 nucleotides line up with TRBD2. The V gene end was trimmed by 1 base and the J gene end by 6 bases; junction bases not matched to a gene: 7. The CDR3 runs 15 residues. Germline V gene sequence: CDR1 SGDLS, CDR2 YYNGEE. CDR3 in DNA: TGTGCCAGCAGCGTACTTGGGCTAGCGGCCAATGAGCAGTTCTTC. Translation: CASSVLGLAANEQFF.

The genes are TRBV6-1 and TRBJ2-3; 8 positions agree with TRBD2. This CDR3 is built from 15 residues. V shed 8 bases and J 3 bases; nucleotides not matched to a gene: 10. CDR1 is MNHNS and CDR2 is SASEGT in the germline V gene. This chain's CDR3 is CASSRWAGGTDTQYF. The CDR3 nucleotides are TGTGCCAGCTCTCGATGGGCGGGGGGAACAGATACGCAGTATTTT.

This sequence joins TRBV18 and TRBJ1-1; D perhaps matches TRBD1 (6 bases). Per germline, CDR1 KGHSH and CDR2 LQKENI. This CDR3 spans 14 amino acids. Trimming left V 3 bases short and J 0 bases short, with 8 bases between. The CDR3 nucleotides are TGTGCCAGCTCACCGGGACATATGAACACTGAAGCTTTCTTT. Amino acid sequence: CASSPGHMNTEAFF.

V usage is TRBV13 and J usage is TRBJ2-2; D ambiguous. The germline gives CDR1 PRHDT, CDR2 FYEKMQ (reference sequence). V lost 4 bases and J 6 bases, leaving 12 bases between the germline ends. This CDR3 contains 14 residues. CDR3 region: CASSSPSRSGELFF. The DNA for the CDR3 is TGTGCCAGCAGCTCCCCATCTAGGTCCGGGGAGCTGTTTTTT.

V gene TRBV25-1 combines with J gene TRBJ1-1; TRBD1 is a possible D gene (6 bases). The CDR3 spans 12 residues. V shed 3 bases and J shed 10 bases, with 12 bases lying between them. Germline V gene sequence: CDR1 MGHDK, CDR2 SYGVNS. The CDR3 DNA is TGTGCCAGCAGTGACAGGGGCTGGCGAGCTTTCTTT. Amino acids: CASSDRGWRAFF. Combining the CDR3 with reference TRBV25-1 and TRBJ1-1 gives the whole variable domain EADIYQTPRYLVIGTGKKITLECSQTMGHDKMYWYQQDPGMELHLIHYSYGVNSTEKGDLSSESTVSRIRTEHFPLTLESARPSHTSQYLCASSDRGWRAFFGQGTRLTVV.

J is TRBJ2-7 and V is TRBV2, with 10 positions matching TRBD2. Germline V gene lookup returns CDR1 SNHLY and CDR2 FYNNEI. This CDR3 region has 15 residues. J was trimmed by 6 bases and V by 6 bases; bases with no gene match: 11. The CDR3 protein is CASREPLAGTREQYF. CDR3 bases: TGTGCCAGCAGAGAACCACTAGCGGGAACTCGCGAGCAGTACTTC.

V and J are TRBV13 and TRBJ2-7; D gene uncertain. CDR3 size: 14 residues. Between the trimmed V and J ends, which lost 5 bases and 0 bases, there was a span of 11 bases. Germline V gene data show CDR1 as PRHDT and CDR2 as FYEKMQ (reference sequence). The CDR3 DNA sequence: TGTGCCAGCAGCCCCCGACGGACCTCCTACGAGCAGTACTTC. Amino acids: CASSPRRTSYEQYF. Full variable domain (rest looked up from reference TRBV13 and TRBJ2-7): AAGVIQSPRHLIKEKRETATLKCYPIPRHDTVYWYQQGPGQDPQFLISFYEKMQSDKGSIPDRFSAQQFSDYHSELNMSSLELGDSALYFCASSPRRTSYEQYFGPGTRLTVT.

The chain's CDR3 is CASSATGSLGNTIYF. Written as DNA, the CDR3 is TGTGCCAGCAGCGCGACAGGATCTCTCGGAAACACCATATATTTT. The rearrangement uses TRBV9 and TRBJ1-3; maybe TRBD1 (6 bases). The CDR3 contains 15 residues. V dropped 3 bases and J dropped 4 bases, with 14 bases sitting between them. Per the germline V gene, CDR1 is SGDLS and CDR2 is YYNGEE. The entire variable domain, with the rest obtained from reference TRBV9 and TRBJ1-3, is as follows: DSGVTQTPKHLITATGQRVTLRCSPRSGDLSVYWYQQSLDQGLQFLIQYYNGEERAKGNILERFSAQQFPDLHSELNLSSLELGDSALYFCASSATGSLGNTIYFGEGSWLTVV.

This clone was counted a single time. V usage is TRBV11-2 and J usage is TRBJ2-7; 7 nucleotides match TRBD1. Trimming took 3 bases from V and 3 from J; bases not matched to a gene: 2. The length of the CDR3 is 13 residues. The V gene's germline CDR1 is SGHAT and CDR2 FQNNGV. CDR3 sequence reads: CASSFDRVYEQYF. The CDR3 bases are TGTGCCAGCAGCTTTGACAGGGTCTACGAGCAGTACTTC.

The CDR3 protein is CASSLGNQPQHF. In DNA, the CDR3 is TGTGCCAGCAGCTTAGGTAATCAGCCCCAGCATTTT. This rearrangement joins TRBV5-8 to TRBJ1-5; D remains unclear. V lost 2 bases to trimming and J lost 4 bases, with 4 bases between them. Germline CDR1 is SGHTS and CDR2 is YDEGEE. The CDR3 consists of 12 residues.

V is TRBV7-8 and J is TRBJ2-2; 12 bases agree with TRBD2. CDR1 is SGHVS, CDR2 FQNEAQ, per germline. This CDR3 is 17 amino acids long. The V gene end was trimmed by 2 bases and the J gene end by 7 bases; junction bases not matched to a gene: 8. The CDR3 coding sequence is TGTGCCAGCAGCTTATGGCGACTAGCGGGAGAAGGCGGGGAGCTGTTTTTT. It yields the protein CASSLWRLAGEGGELFF.

The chain carries TRBV19 and TRBJ2-3; TRBD2 agrees at 9 bases. With V trimmed by 1 base and J by 4 bases, 9 bases remained unmatched. CDR3 size: 17 residues. Looked up from germline, CDR1 is LNHDA and CDR2 is SQIVND (reference sequence). The CDR3 is CASSIGGVAGVADTQYF. As DNA, the CDR3 is TGTGCCAGTAGTATAGGCGGAGTAGCGGGAGTGGCAGATACGCAGTATTTT. Combining the CDR3 with reference TRBV19 and TRBJ2-3 gives the whole variable domain DGGITQSPKYLFRKEGQNVTLSCEQNLNHDAMYWYRQDPGQGLRLIYYSQIVNDFQKGDIAEGYSVSREKKESFPLTVTSAQKNPTAFYLCASSIGGVAGVADTQYFGPGTRLTVL.

V is TRBV2 and J is TRBJ1-5; a weak D match, TRBD1 (5 bases). Germline CDR1 reads SNHLY; CDR2 reads FYNNEI. The CDR3 length is 15 residues. V was trimmed by 4 bases and J by 5 bases, leaving 15 bases between them. The CDR3 DNA follows: TGTGCCAGCAGTGGACTCCGGACCAGGGATCAGCCCCAGCATTTT. Translated: CASSGLRTRDQPQHF.

A single count supports this clone. The rearrangement links TRBV6-5 to TRBJ2-7; D remains ambiguous. CDR1 MNHEY and CDR2 SVGAGI come from the germline V gene. The CDR3 is 13 amino acids. Trimming took off 7 bases at V and 1 base at J, with 11 bases between the two ends. CDR3 region: CASKRQGSYEQYF. CDR3 coding DNA: TGTGCCAGCAAGAGGCAAGGGTCCTACGAGCAGTACTTC.

This rearrangement joins TRBV25-1 to TRBJ2-5; D is tentatively TRBD1 or TRBD2 (6 bases each). The germline V gene has CDR1 MGHDK and CDR2 SYGVNS. The V end lost 7 bases, the J end lost 6 bases, and 15 bases lay between the germline ends. The CDR3 is 13 amino acids. The chain's CDR3 is CASTWGALKTQYF. CDR3 nucleotides: TGTGCCAGCACTTGGGGGGCCCTGAAGACCCAGTACTTC.

The genes are TRBV5-1 and TRBJ1-1; D is unclear. This CDR3 has 16 residues. V gave up 3 bases and J gave up 7 bases, with 22 bases separating them. CDR1 and CDR2 (germline): SGHRS, YFSETQ. CDR3 amino acids: CASSSLFPGKDLEAFF. DNA for the CDR3: TGCGCCAGCAGCTCCCTTTTCCCCGGGAAGGATCTTGAAGCTTTCTTT.

The gene calls are TRBV5-1 and TRBJ2-3; tentative D call: TRBD1 (8 bases). With 4 bases removed from V and 1 base from J, the gap between germline ends came to 13 bases. Germline CDR1 reads SGHRS; CDR2 reads YFSETQ. The CDR3 is made up of 15 amino acids. Here the CDR3 DNA reads TGCGCCAGCAGCGGACAGGGAGGGGGCACAGATACGCAGTATTTT. Translation: CASSGQGGGTDTQYF.

V and J are TRBV2 and TRBJ2-7, with TRBD1 matching over 11 bases. V shed 8 bases and J 5 bases; nucleotides not matched to a gene: 14. The CDR3 loop spans 16 amino acids. Germline V lookup: CDR1 SNHLY, CDR2 FYNNEI. DNA for the CDR3: TGTGCCAGCGCGCCTGCCTCCGGGACAGGGGGAGACGAGCAGTACTTC. It yields the protein CASAPASGTGGDEQYF.

This clone was picked up one time. The chain joins TRBV6-1 to TRBJ2-5, with TRBD2 matching 8 bases. The CDR3 runs to 14 residues. The germline V gene has CDR1 MNHNS and CDR2 SASEGT. After removal of 5 bases from V and 5 bases from J, the junction contained 7 bases not matched to a gene. DNA of the CDR3: TGTGCCAGCAGTCCTACTAGCGGTAGTGAGACCCAGTACTTC. Translation gives CASSPTSGSETQYF.

The sample holds a few counts of this clone. V gene TRBV9 combines with J gene TRBJ1-5; no reliable D call. The CDR3 sequence is 13 residues long. CDR1 SGDLS and CDR2 YYNGEE come from the germline V gene. V was clipped by 2 bases and J by 4 bases, with 7 bases between them. The CDR3 DNA follows: TGTGCCAGCAGCGTCGGGTGGAATCAGCCCCAGCATTTT. Its protein product is CASSVGWNQPQHF.

The chain has TRBV4-1 and TRBJ1-3; no clear D gene. Germline CDR1 reads MGHRA; CDR2 reads YSYEKL. The CDR3 is made up of 11 amino acids. Trimming pared 1 base from V and 5 bases from J, leaving 0 bases between. As DNA, the CDR3 is TGCGCCAGCAGCCAAGGAAACACCATATATTTT. This encodes CASSQGNTIYF.

The chain combines TRBV11-2 with TRBJ2-5; 8 nucleotides align to TRBD2. This CDR3 has 16 residues. V lost 5 bases to trimming and J lost 5 bases; unmatched junction nucleotides: 13. Looked up from germline, CDR1 is SGHAT and CDR2 is FQNNGV. The CDR3 protein is CASSPTGTRFSETQYF. The CDR3 nucleotides are TGTGCCAGCAGCCCTACCGGGACTAGGTTTTCGGAGACCCAGTACTTC.

This chain joins TRBV18 and TRBJ1-3; D unresolved. CDR1 and CDR2 (germline): KGHSH, LQKENI. The CDR3 is made up of 14 amino acids. V was cut by 6 bases and J by 3 bases, with 12 bases left in between. The CDR3 sequence is CASSVPEIGNTIYF. Written as DNA, the CDR3 is TGTGCCAGCTCCGTCCCCGAAATTGGAAACACCATATATTTT.

The rearrangement joins TRBV4-1 to TRBJ2-7; a weak D match, TRBD1 (6 bases). Germline V gene data show CDR1 as MGHRA and CDR2 as YSYEKL. The V end was cut by 1 base, the J end by 3 bases, with 13 bases between. The CDR3 loop spans 15 amino acids. The CDR3: CASSQVGTPYYEQYF. CDR3 sequence (DNA): TGCGCCAGCAGCCAAGTGGGGACACCCTACTACGAGCAGTACTTC.

The rearrangement uses TRBV5-1 and TRBJ1-2, with D unresolved. The V gene lost 0 bases and the J gene lost 2 bases, with 2 bases spanning the gap. This CDR3 has 12 amino acids. Germline-derived CDR1 and CDR2 are SGHRS and YFSETQ. CDR3 nucleotide sequence: TGCGCCAGCAGCTTGGAAAACTATGGCTACACCTTC. Amino acids: CASSLENYGYTF.

The chain combines TRBV27 with TRBJ1-2, with D unclear. Trimming pared 1 base from V and 4 bases from J, leaving 13 bases between. The CDR3 contains 15 residues. The germline CDR1 and CDR2 sequences are MNHEY and SMNVEV (reference sequence). CDR3 in amino acids: CASSLFSAASYGYTF. The CDR3 region has the DNA TGTGCCAGCAGTTTATTCTCGGCAGCTTCCTATGGCTACACCTTC.

The chain carries TRBV10-1 and TRBJ2-3; TRBD2 matches 16 bases. There are 16 residues in the CDR3. Germline CDR1 is WNHNN and CDR2 is SYGVQD (reference sequence). The V gene end was trimmed by 6 bases and the J gene end by 1 base; junction bases not matched to a gene: 1. CDR3: CASSGTSGGGTDTQYF. The CDR3 DNA reads TGCGCCAGCAGCGGGACTAGCGGGGGGGGCACAGATACGCAGTATTTT.

The gene calls are TRBV5-1 and TRBJ2-1, with a tentative D call TRBD2 (6 bases). The CDR3 sequence is 17 residues long. V lost 5 bases to trimming and J lost 6 bases, with 24 bases between them. The germline V gene encodes CDR1 SGHRS and CDR2 YFSETQ. In DNA, the CDR3 is TGCGCCAGCAGAAGGTCTACTCTGCGGGACCTGGGCAATGAGCAGTTCTTC. Translated: CASRRSTLRDLGNEQFF.